This entry concerns a single TCR beta chain. This CDR3 contains 15 residues. CDR1 LNHDA and CDR2 SQIVND come from the germline V gene (reference sequence). V lost 4 bases, J lost 4 bases, and 4 bases stayed unmatched. These data come from a study of control samples from healthy donors and cancer patients. The protocol was immunoSEQ multiplex PCR, while the TCRdb copy is restricted to in-frame clones and leaves out a portion. This table has approximately 110,000 clones, approximately 91% appearing once. V is TRBV19 and J is TRBJ2-1, with 10 bases lining up with TRBD1. Material: blood. The TCR comes from a woman aged 18 to 35 in good health. CDR3 sequence (DNA): TGTGCCAGTAGTACACGGACAGGGGGGTACAATGAGCAGTTCTTC. Amino acids: CASSTRTGGYNEQFF.